A single T cell receptor beta chain is shown here with its context. Its antigen is still unknown. J lost 2 bases, V lost 5 bases, and 5 bases had no gene match. The CDR3 loop spans 14 amino acids. Germline lookup yields CDR1 SGHTA and CDR2 FQGNSA. The data derive from a study of response to subunit inactivated influenza vaccine. From the RT-PCR reads, TCRdb called clonotypes with MiXCR, one entry per CDR3 protein. The data show around 520,000 distinct CDR3 sequences, less than 30% seen once. The study's findings and limits: The authors offered the suggestion that each seasonal influenza vaccination recruits few new T cells.

The input for sequencing was CD4+ T cells sorted from PBMCs, taken 4 to 6 days after vaccination. The rearrangement links TRBV7-2 to TRBJ2-7; 8 nucleotides align to TRBD1. The clonotype was recovered from a man aged 45 to 65 who received an inactivated influenza vaccine. The CDR3 spells CASSTRTGTYEQYF. The CDR3 DNA reads TGTGCCAGCAGCACTCGGACAGGGACCTACGAGCAGTACTTC.